The rows below give T cell receptor beta chains drawn from one sample of a study of T cells expressing NK-cell markers. TCRdb reworked the 5' RACE reads into one entry per CDR3 protein, no DNA. In all, the sample yields fewer than 300,000 distinct CDR3 sequences. Sequencing was performed on blood T cells: a sorted CD56 or NKG2C T cell subset, CD4+ or CD8+ T cells, or bulk PBMC T cells (not recorded which). These receptors came from a woman aged 18-70 years in good health. Each CDR3 is given with its conserved first and last residue. Each record gives: J gene, V gene, CDR3 protein.

TRBJ2-3,TRBV12-3/TRBV12-4,CASSLRETSTDTQYF
TRBJ2-3,TRBV7-3,CASSPRTSGNTDTQYF
TRBJ1-6,TRBV18,CASSPRPGTYNSPLHF
TRBJ2-7,TRBV5-6,CASSLDVSSEQYF
TRBJ2-5,TRBV6-5,CASSFKRGSGETQYF
TRBJ2-2,TRBV6-1,CASSLDRGSTGELFF
TRBJ1-4,TRBV20-1,CSARRDREYEKLFF
TRBJ1-4,TRBV20-1,CSAGISGNNEKLFF
TRBJ2-7,TRBV20-1,CSATGTSGITYEQYF
TRBJ2-3,TRBV30,CAFPRGSATKSTDTQYF
TRBJ1-1,TRBV12-3/TRBV12-4,CASILGSGRGDTEAFF
TRBJ1-5,TRBV15,CATSDLLGGDNQPQHF
TRBJ2-7,TRBV7-9,CASILTGSTYEQYF
TRBJ2-1,TRBV14,CASTQGWGQFF
TRBJ2-2,TRBV7-2,CASSLISLAVTGELFF
TRBJ2-1,TRBV9,CASSVVGLATYNEQFF
TRBJ1-1,TRBV5-1,CASGGTANTEAFF
TRBJ2-6,TRBV7-9,CASSLKQSSGANVLTF
TRBJ1-6,TRBV12-3/TRBV12-4,CASTRDYTYNSPLHF
TRBJ2-5,TRBV18,CASSPPEGAHRETQYF
TRBJ1-6,TRBV11-2,CASSPGGRNNSPLHF
TRBJ2-7,TRBV7-2,CASSSMGYSSYEQYF
TRBJ2-4,TRBV20-1,CSARDGGQAKNIQYF
TRBJ2-1,TRBV20-1,CSARVFAGGPLEQFF
TRBJ2-5,TRBV5-1,CASSPFGRAGQETQYF
TRBJ2-3,TRBV20-1,CSASPGTNLADTQYF
TRBJ2-3,TRBV7-3,CASSRLAGTDTQYF
TRBJ2-5,TRBV7-8,CASSRGGQETQYF
TRBJ2-7,TRBV2,CASLDSGTYEQYF
TRBJ1-2,TRBV7-9,CASSTRQGANYGYTF
TRBJ1-2,TRBV7-2,CASSQSRAGYTF
TRBJ1-1,TRBV7-2,CASSRTGETEAFF
TRBJ2-3,TRBV5-6,CASSFGEQGSDTQYF
TRBJ2-1,TRBV7-2,CASSLTSGRPNEQFF
TRBJ2-5,TRBV2,CASSTLQRKETQYF
TRBJ2-7,TRBV7-2,CASRSSQGSYYEQYF